This T cell receptor beta chain was sequenced during a study of blood T cell repertoires in COVID-19. Whole-study context: Samples of COVID-19 (acute and convalescent) were obtained from the United States, Italy and Spain. The cDNA or gDNA used as material had been derived from T cells, B-cell-depleted T cells, or PBMCs.

The CDR3 spans 17 residues. The V gene's germline CDR1 is SGHTA and CDR2 FQGTGA. V shed 2 bases and J shed 4 bases, with 19 bases lying between them. In the authors' workflow: Reference gene primer amplification gave estimated nucleated cell counts. The data were produced by immunoSEQ multiplex PCR, yet TCRdb's version contains in-frame clones alone and is incomplete. For V, J and clone size, that table is used; D and trimming come from the DNA. This sample has about 230,000 clones, with over 70% found just once. This clonotype was sampled from a woman older than 75 with acute or convalescent COVID-19. The sample comprised peripheral blood. The rearrangement links TRBV7-3 to TRBJ2-3; no clear D gene. CDR3: CASSLVYGGRGADTQYF. The CDR3 nucleotides read TGTGCCAGCAGCTTAGTTTACGGCGGCAGAGGCGCAGATACGCAGTATTTT. Filled out from reference TRBV7-3 and TRBJ2-3, the complete variable domain reads GAGVSQTPSNKVTEKGKYVELRCDPISGHTALYWYRQSLGQGPEFLIYFQGTGAADDSGLPNDRFFAVRPEGSVSTLKIQRTERGDSAVYLCASSLVYGGRGADTQYFGPGTRLTVL.